The 5 T cell receptor beta chains below come from one sample, sequenced in a study of T cell responses to AZD1222 COVID-19 vaccine. Data came from immunoSEQ multiplex PCR; TCRdb stores just in-frame clones and leaves some out. The sample holds approximately 150,000 clones, roughly nine tenths seen once. Specimen: peripheral blood, collected on day 0 of AZD1222 vaccination. Receptors originate from an adult in good health.

The chain couples TRBV5-1 to TRBJ2-3; no reliable D call. V was shortened by 4 bases and J by 5 bases, with 5 bases between the two germline ends. The CDR3 runs 11 residues. Germline V gene sequence: CDR1 SGHRS, CDR2 YFSETQ. The CDR3 nucleotides read TGCGCCAGCAGCCTTATAGATACGCAGTATTTT. Translating it yields CASSLIDTQYF.

The rearrangement uses TRBV21-1 and TRBJ2-7. TRBV21-1 is a documented pseudogene. This CDR3 is built from 19 residues. The CDR3 DNA reads as TGTGCCAGCAGCAAGAAAAACGCCGCGGACCTACGATCGGGGCGGCAGCAGTACTTC. Its protein product is CASSKKNAADLRSGRQQYF.

This chain uses TRBV9 with TRBJ1-1; perhaps TRBD1 as D (5 bases). The germline CDR1 and CDR2 sequences are SGDLS and YYNGEE. Trimming shortened V by 2 bases and J by 1 base, and 9 bases separated the two germline ends. The CDR3 runs to 14 residues. CDR3 residues: CASSVRGSNTEAFF. The CDR3, as DNA: TGTGCCAGCAGCGTCCGGGGGTCGAACACTGAAGCTTTCTTT.

The rearrangement links TRBV4-1 to TRBJ1-5; D ambiguous. The CDR3 contains 16 residues. V lost 0 bases and J 2 bases, leaving 11 bases between the germline ends. CDR1 and CDR2 from the germline V gene are MGHRA and YSYEKL. The CDR3 here is CASSQDVVLGNQPQHF. DNA of the CDR3: TGCGCCAGCAGCCAAGATGTGGTATTAGGCAATCAGCCCCAGCATTTT.

About this clone: Other DNA sequences in the sample encode the same CDR3. V and J are TRBV9 and TRBJ2-1; 8 nucleotides line up with TRBD2. This CDR3 is 15 amino acids long. Germline V CDR1 and CDR2: SGDLS, YYNGEE. V gave up 0 bases and J gave up 2 bases; unmatched junction bases: 1. The CDR3 region has the DNA TGTGCCAGCAGCGTAGATAGCGGGACCTACAATGAGCAGTTCTTC. Translating it yields CASSVDSGTYNEQFF. Full variable domain (missing parts from reference TRBV9 and TRBJ2-1): DSGVTQTPKHLITATGQRVTLRCSPRSGDLSVYWYQQSLDQGLQFLIQYYNGEERAKGNILERFSAQQFPDLHSELNLSSLELGDSALYFCASSVDSGTYNEQFFGPGTRLTVL.